The present T cell receptor beta chain was sequenced within a study of cytomegalovirus exposure and HLA in healthy donors. Overall study findings and caveats: In vitro checks showed that a few CMV-associated chains really do target CMV antigens. A list of 150 to 200 TCR beta chains associated with cytomegalovirus was given.

CDR3 length: 12 amino acids. Between the trimmed V and J ends, which lost 1 base and 3 bases, there was a span of 4 bases. Looked up from germline, CDR1 is SEHNR and CDR2 is FQNEAQ (reference sequence). Primers for the PCR totalled 60 Vbeta and 13 Jbeta. TCRdb's table, derived via immunoSEQ multiplex PCR, lists solely in-frame clones and lacks some. The sample has 200,000 to 300,000 clones, 80% to 90% seen once. Notes on this clone: Its antigen is unknown.

What was sequenced was PBMCs. The source of this sequence is a woman in her 40s in good health and CMV-seropositive. The chain uses TRBV7-9 and TRBJ2-7; the D is unclear. The CDR3 spells CASSLVIYEQYF. CDR3 bases: TGTGCCAGCAGCTTAGTAATCTACGAGCAGTACTTC.